The 20 T cell receptor beta chains below all came from one sample that was sequenced in a study of T-cell reconstitution after alpha-beta-depleted transplantation in children. Unique molecular identifiers were built into the TCRbeta library. A single record per CDR3 protein comes from TCRdb applying MiXCR to the PCR reads. Here the sample spans 330,000 or so distinct CDR3 sequences, 10% being singletons. Sequencing used PBMCs from the stem cell graft donor, obtained from the stem cell graft. The receptors were sampled from a human donor who donated a stem cell graft to a child with acute lymphoblastic leukemia.

At least ten counts were recorded for this clonotype. The chain has TRBV10-3 and TRBJ2-1; tentatively, D is TRBD2 (6 bases). Trimming left V 2 bases short and J 4 bases short, with 12 bases between. The length of the CDR3 is 15 residues. Germline loops: CDR1 ENHRY, CDR2 SYGVKD. CDR3 in DNA: TGTGCCATCAGTGAGGAGGGGACTGCTTACAATGAGCAGTTCTTC. Its protein is CAISEEGTAYNEQFF.

The chain employs TRBV7-9 and TRBJ1-2, with TRBD1 matching 7 bases. J lost 3 bases, V lost 5 bases, and 3 bases had no gene match. The CDR3 runs 13 residues. In germline, CDR1 is SEHNR, CDR2 FQNEAQ (reference sequence). In DNA form, the CDR3 reads TGTGCCAGCAGCCCAGGGGGGTACTATGGCTACACCTTC. Translating it yields CASSPGGYYGYTF.

There are many counts of this clonotype. The chain uses TRBV4-1 and TRBJ2-7; TRBD1 or TRBD2 may be the D gene (5 bases each). The ends were cut back, 0 bases at V and 4 bases at J, with 10 bases in the middle. The CDR3 contains 14 residues. CDR1 is MGHRA and CDR2 is YSYEKL in the germline V gene. The CDR3, as DNA: TGCGCCAGCAGCCAAGATGTGAGGGGTTACGAGCAGTACTTC. The encoded protein is CASSQDVRGYEQYF.

In its sample, this clonotype was seen many times. The chain links TRBV11-1 to TRBJ1-6; D is uncertain. The V gene's germline CDR1 is SGHAT and CDR2 FQDESV (reference sequence). The CDR3 extends over 14 amino acids. V lost 4 bases to trimming and J lost 8 bases, with 12 bases between them. CDR3 bases: TGTGCCAGCAGCTCGGACCCCACAGATTCACCCCTCCACTTT. Protein sequence: CASSSDPTDSPLHF.

This chain links TRBV4-1 with TRBJ1-2; unclear D gene. Trimming shortened V by 0 bases and J by 3 bases, and 8 bases separated the two germline ends. Germline CDR1 reads MGHRA; CDR2 reads YSYEKL. The CDR3 sequence is 14 residues long. The CDR3 region is CASSQDWGDYGYTF. The CDR3 nucleotides are TGCGCCAGCAGCCAAGATTGGGGTGACTATGGCTACACCTTC.

The genes are TRBV20-1 and TRBJ2-5, with unresolved D. V lost 3 bases, J lost 4 bases, and 12 bases lay in between. Germline lookup yields CDR1 DFQATT and CDR2 SNEGSKA (reference sequence). The CDR3 has 13 residues. CDR3 sequence (DNA): TGCAGTGCTAGGAGCTCGACCCCAGAGACCCAGTACTTC. Translated, it gives CSARSSTPETQYF.

The V call is TRBV7-2, the J call TRBJ1-2; D not certain. The CDR3 covers 15 residues. Germline V lookup: CDR1 SGHTA, CDR2 FQGNSA. With 1 base removed from V and 4 bases from J, the gap between germline ends came to 13 bases. The CDR3 nucleotides read TGTGCCAGCAGCTTAGTAGGCGTACCAAGCTATGGCTACACCTTC. This encodes CASSLVGVPSYGYTF.

This clonotype turned up a few times. The chain is built from TRBV7-8 and TRBJ2-3; D gene uncertain. This CDR3 region has 15 residues. The ends were cut back, 0 bases at V and 7 bases at J, with 14 bases in the middle. Germline CDR1 and CDR2: SGHVS and FQNEAQ. The CDR3 reads CASSLARLAPHTQYF. The CDR3, as DNA: TGTGCCAGCAGCTTAGCCCGGCTTGCACCACATACGCAGTATTTT.

This clonotype was counted only a few times. V and J are TRBV29-1 and TRBJ1-2; weak D call: TRBD1 (5 bases). Germline CDR1 reads SQVTM; CDR2 reads ANQGSEA. The CDR3 totals 13 residues. Deletions cut 4 bases from V and 7 bases from J, with 16 bases between. CDR3 in amino acids: CSVGGRESSGYTF. The CDR3 DNA reads as TGCAGCGTTGGGGGCAGGGAGTCGAGTGGCTACACCTTC.

The gene calls are TRBV29-1 and TRBJ2-7; 7 bases line up with TRBD1. V shed 3 bases and J 2 bases; nucleotides not matched to a gene: 7. CDR1 SQVTM and CDR2 ANQGSEA come from the germline V gene. This CDR3 has 14 amino acids. The CDR3 is CSVELDRTPYEQYF. CDR3 nucleotides: TGCAGCGTTGAGTTGGACAGGACACCCTACGAGCAGTACTTC.

This clonotype came up once. The chain joins TRBV19 to TRBJ2-7; no clear D. This CDR3 comprises 15 residues. From germline, CDR1 is LNHDA and CDR2 SQIVND (reference sequence). Deletions cut 5 bases from V and 0 bases from J, with 14 bases between. CDR3 in amino acids: CASSAPLEVSYEQYF. CDR3 DNA sequence: TGTGCCAGTAGTGCGCCGTTGGAAGTCTCCTACGAGCAGTACTTC. Together with reference TRBV19 and TRBJ2-7, the CDR3 gives the full variable domain: DGGITQSPKYLFRKEGQNVTLSCEQNLNHDAMYWYRQDPGQGLRLIYYSQIVNDFQKGDIAEGYSVSREKKESFPLTVTSAQKNPTAFYLCASSAPLEVSYEQYFGPGTRLTVT.

This clonotype was detected only a few times. The chain couples TRBV7-2 to TRBJ2-6, with 8 nucleotides matching TRBD1. This CDR3 has 15 residues. Trimming cost V 2 bases and J 6 bases; bases outside gene matches: 3. CDR1 SGHTA and CDR2 FQGNSA come from the germline V gene. CDR3 bases: TGTGCCAGCAGCTTACAGGGGGCCCCGGCCAACGTCCTGACTTTC. It yields the protein CASSLQGAPANVLTF.

This clonotype appeared many times. The chain joins TRBV7-9 to TRBJ2-1; 9 bases are shared with TRBD2. J was trimmed by 5 bases and V by 5 bases; bases with no gene match: 1. CDR1 SEHNR and CDR2 FQNEAQ come from the germline V gene (reference sequence). The CDR3 consists of 13 residues. The CDR3 DNA reads TGTGCCAGCAGCCGGACTAGCGACAATGAGCAGTTCTTC. Protein: CASSRTSDNEQFF. The variable domain in full, with the rest retrieved from reference TRBV7-9 and TRBJ2-1, is DTGVSQNPRHKITKRGQNVTFRCDPISEHNRLYWYRQTLGQGPEFLTYFQNEAQLEKSRLLSDRFSAERPKGSFSTLEIQRTEQGDSAMYLCASSRTSDNEQFFGPGTRLTVL.

This clonotype has a single count. Relative to the germline gene, one junction end is altered; a read error may explain this. The chain couples TRBV5-1 to TRBJ2-6; D may correspond to TRBD1 or TRBD2 (6 bases each). Per germline, CDR1 SGHRS and CDR2 YFSETQ. The CDR3 contains 15 residues. The CDR3 coding sequence is TGCGCCAGCAGCTTGGGGGGGGCTGGGGCCAACGGCCTGACTTTC. This translates into CASSLGGAGANGLTF.

This clonotype has ten or more counts. The V gene is TRBV7-2, the J gene TRBJ2-7; 11 positions match TRBD2. CDR1 and CDR2 from the germline V gene are SGHTA and FQGNSA. The CDR3 runs 14 residues. V dropped 5 bases and J dropped 2; count of bases not matched to a gene: 2. The CDR3, as DNA: TGTGCCAGCAGCGCGGGACTAGCGGCCTACGAGCAGTACTTC. Amino acid sequence: CASSAGLAAYEQYF.

V gene TRBV7-3 combines with J gene TRBJ1-1; no definite D call. From germline, CDR1 is SGHTA and CDR2 FQGTGA. The V and J ends lost 2 bases and 4 bases respectively, with 8 bases between them. The CDR3 sequence is 13 residues long. CDR3 sequence (DNA): TGTGCCAGCAGCTTAGAGGTGGCCACTGAAGCTTTCTTT. Protein: CASSLEVATEAFF.

This clonotype was picked up many times. The rearrangement joins TRBV20-1 to TRBJ2-3; 11 bases map to TRBD2. This CDR3 region has 14 residues. Germline V gene data show CDR1 as DFQATT and CDR2 as SNEGSKA (reference sequence). V trimming: 5 bases; J trimming: 4 bases; junction bases outside the gene matches: 5. The CDR3 reads CSAPSGRLADTQYF. Written as DNA, the CDR3 is TGCAGTGCTCCTAGCGGGAGGTTGGCAGATACGCAGTATTTT.

V is TRBV11-2 and J is TRBJ2-6, with unresolved D. In germline, CDR1 is SGHAT, CDR2 FQNNGV. The CDR3 covers 19 residues. V was clipped by 1 base and J by 0 bases, with 16 bases between them. The CDR3 DNA is TGTGCCAGCAGCTTAGTAGGCGCCGGTCCTTACTCTGGGGCCAACGTCCTGACTTTC. This translates into CASSLVGAGPYSGANVLTF.

CDR3 region: CASSLGSWRDTRSYNEQFF. The CDR3 region has the DNA TGTGCCAGCAGCTTAGGGTCTTGGAGGGACACTCGCTCCTACAATGAGCAGTTCTTC. The gene calls are TRBV11-3 and TRBJ2-1; perhaps D is TRBD1 or TRBD2 (6 bases each). The germline CDR1 and CDR2 sequences are SGHNT and YENEEA. CDR3 length equals 19 residues. Trimming pared 1 base from V and 0 bases from J, leaving 19 bases between.

The sample holds many counts of this clonotype. The chain combines TRBV12-3 or TRBV12-4 with TRBJ2-2; 8 bases are shared with TRBD2. V dropped 0 bases and J dropped 4; count of bases not matched to a gene: 1. This CDR3 has 15 amino acids. The CDR3 is CASSLARGVTGELFF. The CDR3 region has the DNA TGTGCCAGCAGTTTAGCGCGGGGGGTCACCGGGGAGCTGTTTTTT.